Shown below are 20 T cell receptor beta chains from a single sample sequenced in a study of blood T cell repertoires in COVID-19. Data came from immunoSEQ multiplex PCR; TCRdb stores just in-frame clones and leaves some out. The table shows about 280,000 clones, with over 75% occurring only once. Sequencing used peripheral blood. The receptors originated from a man between 18 and 29 years old with active or convalescent COVID-19.

The rearrangement links TRBV10-3 to TRBJ2-2, with 12 bases matching TRBD2. In germline, CDR1 is ENHRY, CDR2 SYGVKD. There are 15 residues in the CDR3. The trim removed 10 bases at V and 4 bases at J, leaving 7 bases unmatched. The CDR3 loop reads CATGALAGGTGELFF. CDR3 bases: TGTGCCACGGGGGCACTAGCGGGGGGCACCGGGGAGCTGTTTTTT.

This chain uses TRBV7-2 with TRBJ2-3; maybe TRBD2 (5 bases). Trimming took 5 bases from V and 8 from J, leaving 17 bases between them. CDR3 length: 14 amino acids. CDR1 is SGHTA and CDR2 is FQGNSA in the germline V gene. The CDR3 DNA follows: TGTGCCAGCAGCCAAGGACTGGGTCAAGTTACGCAGTATTTT. This sequence encodes CASSQGLGQVTQYF.

This rearrangement joins TRBV4-1 to TRBJ2-1; D call uncertain. V lost 0 bases and J 2 bases, leaving 11 bases between the germline ends. CDR3 size: 16 residues. Germline loops: CDR1 MGHRA, CDR2 YSYEKL. As DNA, the CDR3 is TGCGCCAGCAGCCAAGATCGCTCTACCACCTACAATGAGCAGTTCTTC. The encoded protein is CASSQDRSTTYNEQFF.

The rearrangement links TRBV15 to TRBJ1-2; D is possibly TRBD1 (6 bases). Germline assignment: CDR1 LNHNV and CDR2 YYDKDF (reference sequence). CDR3 length equals 15 residues. The V end lost 5 bases, the J end lost 5 bases, and 18 bases lay between the germline ends. CDR3 region: CATSSGGTWGYGYTF. The DNA for the CDR3 is TGTGCCACCAGCTCCGGGGGGACATGGGGGTATGGCTACACCTTC.

The V and J genes are TRBV6-5 and TRBJ2-7; D unresolved. The CDR3 runs to 15 residues. Trimming shortened V by 0 bases and J by 4 bases, and 13 bases separated the two germline ends. CDR1 and CDR2 (germline): MNHEY, SVGAGI. The CDR3 coding sequence is TGTGCCAGCAGTTACTCAAATTCGGGTATATACGAGCAGTACTTC. It yields the protein CASSYSNSGIYEQYF.

Note on this clone: Other DNA sequences in this specimen translate into the identical CDR3. V usage is TRBV6-5 and J usage is TRBJ1-5; a weak D match, TRBD1 (5 bases). The V and J ends lost 2 bases and 4 bases respectively, with 9 bases between them. The germline CDR1 and CDR2 sequences are MNHEY and SVGAGI. This CDR3 has 14 amino acids. DNA for the CDR3: TGTGCCAGCAGTTACCGGGGGGGGAATCAGCCCCAGCATTTT. It is translated as CASSYRGGNQPQHF.

This chain connects TRBV9 to TRBJ2-2; TRBD2 matches 7 bases. The J segment lost 4 bases and the V segment lost 4 bases, leaving 7 bases of the junction unmatched. The CDR3 covers 15 residues. CDR1 and CDR2 (germline): SGDLS, YYNGEE. In DNA, the CDR3 is TGTGCCAGCAGCTCCCGGTTAGCGGGCACCGGGGAGCTGTTTTTT. The encoded protein is CASSSRLAGTGELFF.

V is TRBV4-2 and J is TRBJ2-7; TRBD2 matches at 14 bases. Germline CDR1 LGHNA, CDR2 YNFKEQ. The CDR3 loop spans 18 amino acids. The junction had 12 bases not matched to a gene; V was cut back by 4 bases and J by 4 bases. The CDR3 DNA reads as TGTGCCAGCAGCCCCCGGACTAGCGGGGGGAAGGGTCGGTACGAGCAGTACTTC. As protein: CASSPRTSGGKGRYEQYF.

The chain employs TRBV4-1 and TRBJ2-1; TRBD2 agrees at 10 bases. This CDR3 spans 15 amino acids. Germline CDR1 MGHRA, CDR2 YSYEKL. V was clipped by 2 bases and J by 6 bases; unmatched bases: 4. CDR3 DNA: TGCGCCAGCAGCCAAATTAGCGGGGGGCCCAATGAGCAGTTCTTC. Amino acid sequence: CASSQISGGPNEQFF.

The J gene is TRBJ1-2, the V gene TRBV27, with 7 bases that match TRBD1. Germline V CDR1 and CDR2: MNHEY, SMNVEV (reference sequence). The CDR3 is 12 amino acids. V lost 4 bases to trimming and J lost 8 bases; unmatched junction nucleotides: 4. The CDR3: CASSSTGEGYTF. The CDR3 DNA reads TGTGCCAGCAGTTCCACAGGGGAGGGCTACACCTTC.

The chain has TRBV29-1 and TRBJ1-3; TRBD1 agrees at 9 bases. This CDR3 has 15 residues. The J segment lost 4 bases and the V segment lost 5 bases, leaving 9 bases of the junction unmatched. CDR1 is SQVTM, CDR2 ANQGSEA, per germline. CDR3 region: CSVKGTGLSGNTIYF. For the CDR3, the DNA is TGCAGCGTTAAAGGGACAGGGCTGTCGGGAAACACCATATATTTT.

This clone appeared a few times. The rearrangement joins TRBV13 to TRBJ2-7; TRBD1 matches at 10 bases. This CDR3 comprises 15 residues. Germline values: CDR1 PRHDT, CDR2 FYEKMQ (reference sequence). Trimming at V came to 4 bases and at J to 3 bases, leaving 6 bases not matched to a gene. The CDR3 protein is CASSSPGTGVYEQYF. The CDR3, as DNA: TGTGCCAGCAGCTCCCCCGGGACAGGGGTCTACGAGCAGTACTTC.

This clone was seen once. J is TRBJ2-7 and V is TRBV29-1; weak D call: TRBD2 (6 bases). CDR3 length equals 12 residues. The germline CDR1 and CDR2 sequences are SQVTM and ANQGSEA. V lost 8 bases to trimming and J lost 1 base, with 12 bases between them. The DNA of the CDR3 is TGCAGCCCAGGGACTTCTTCCTACGAGCAGTACTTC. This sequence encodes CSPGTSSYEQYF.

This clone was counted a single time. This chain joins TRBV5-5 and TRBJ1-1; D gene uncertain. The germline V gene encodes CDR1 SGHKS and CDR2 YYEKEE (reference sequence). Trimming removed 8 bases from V and 1 base from J, with 12 bases in between. The CDR3 has 13 residues. CDR3 loop: CASAGTENTEAFF. The CDR3 nucleotides read TGTGCCAGTGCCGGAACAGAGAACACTGAAGCTTTCTTT.

The chain couples TRBV6-5 to TRBJ1-6; 7 bases fit TRBD1. This CDR3 has 16 amino acids. Trimming cost V 2 bases and J 3 bases; bases outside gene matches: 4. Germline assignment: CDR1 MNHEY and CDR2 SVGAGI. The CDR3 reads CASSYTGEIYNSPLHF. The CDR3 nucleotides read TGTGCCAGCAGTTACACAGGGGAAATCTATAATTCACCCCTCCACTTT.

This clone has a single count. J is TRBJ1-2 and V is TRBV27; 8 nucleotides match TRBD1. Germline V lookup: CDR1 MNHEY, CDR2 SMNVEV (reference sequence). V dropped 3 bases and J dropped 0; count of bases not matched to a gene: 3. This CDR3 contains 15 residues. The CDR3 region has the DNA TGTGCCAGCAGTTTCTTGGACAGGGCTAACTATGGCTACACCTTC. Encoded protein: CASSFLDRANYGYTF.

The V gene is TRBV7-3, the J gene TRBJ2-2; the match to TRBD1 covers 9 bases. V lost 3 bases, J lost 2 bases, and 10 bases stayed unmatched. Germline lookup yields CDR1 SGHTA and CDR2 FQGTGA. This CDR3 is built from 18 residues. CDR3 in DNA: TGTGCCAGCAGCTTCTTACCAAGGGGACAGGGCAACACCGGGGAGCTGTTTTTT. This sequence encodes CASSFLPRGQGNTGELFF.

This chain connects TRBV7-2 to TRBJ1-5; a possible D gene is TRBD1 (5 bases). CDR1 and CDR2 (germline): SGHTA, FQGNSA. The CDR3 extends over 15 amino acids. The ends were cut back, 1 base at V and 6 bases at J, with 13 bases in the middle. DNA of the CDR3: TGTGCCAGCAGCTTAGACCCAGGGCGAGGTCAGCCCCAGCATTTT. It encodes CASSLDPGRGQPQHF. The complete variable domain, with remaining parts taken from reference TRBV7-2 and TRBJ1-5, reads GAGVSQSPSNKVTEKGKDVELRCDPISGHTALYWYRQSLGQGLEFLIYFQGNSAPDKSGLPSDRFSAERTGGSVSTLTIQRTQQEDSAVYLCASSLDPGRGQPQHFGDGTRLSIL.

The chain employs TRBV5-1 and TRBJ2-3; weak D call: TRBD1 (5 bases). There are 16 residues in the CDR3. Trimming shortened V by 1 base and J by 9 bases, and 21 bases separated the two germline ends. Germline lookup yields CDR1 SGHRS and CDR2 YFSETQ. In DNA, the CDR3 is TGCGCCAGCAGCTTGTCGGGCAGGGTAGGCAAGAGCACGCAGTATTTT. Amino acids: CASSLSGRVGKSTQYF.

The chain couples TRBV19 to TRBJ2-7; 8 nucleotides agree with TRBD1. V gave up 5 bases and J gave up 3 bases; unmatched junction bases: 6. This CDR3 is 14 amino acids long. The germline CDR1 and CDR2 sequences are LNHDA and SQIVND (reference sequence). The CDR3 DNA sequence: TGTGCCAGTAGTTATGGGACAGGCTACTACGAGCAGTACTTC. Protein: CASSYGTGYYEQYF.